This paragraph covers one T cell receptor (beta chain) sequence. The CDR3 covers 17 residues. The V and J ends lost 4 bases and 0 bases respectively, with 16 bases between them. Germline CDR1 reads ENHRY; CDR2 reads SYGVKD. This record comes from a study of blood T cell repertoires in COVID-19. Sequencing was performed with immunoSEQ multiplex PCR; in TCRdb, only in-frame clones are kept and a portion is missing. Of 250,000 to 350,000 clones in the sample, around nine tenths were seen once. This chain links TRBV10-3 with TRBJ1-3, with D possibly matching TRBD1 (6 bases). This sequence was found in a woman aged 25-40 years with COVID-19, enrolled during active disease. The sample taken for sequencing was peripheral blood. CDR3 bases: TGTGCCATCAGTGTTTCACAGGGTGGGTACTCTGGAAACACCATATATTTT. Translation: CAISVSQGGYSGNTIYF.